This T cell receptor (beta chain) derives from a study of CD4 T cells in relation to SARS-CoV-2 and coronaviruses. Whole-study context: Controls used an HIV-1 Nef peptide pool or no peptide.

As to this clone: Its antigen is currently unknown.

The unexposed donors gave CD4+ T cells in about 2011-2019, prior to COVID-19. The cells were cultured for 10 days before CD4+ T cells were isolated. Only in-frame clones appear in the TCRdb table, and some are missing; sequencing was by immunoSEQ multiplex PCR. The sample contains 20,000 to 30,000 clones, 60% to 75% of which appear only once. V dropped 8 bases and J dropped 10; count of bases not matched to a gene: 7. The CDR3 runs 13 residues. Germline V gene data show CDR1 as LNHDA and CDR2 as SQIVND (reference sequence). This chain joins TRBV19 and TRBJ1-6; TRBD1 agrees at 8 bases. The sample was CD4+ T cells from PBMCs, cultured in vitro. The origin of this receptor is a human donor in good health. CDR3 nucleotide sequence: TGTGCCAGTGGCGGGACAGGCGGGTCACCCCTCCACTTT. Translating gives CASGGTGGSPLHF.